This T cell receptor (beta chain) emerged from a study of T cell changes during pregnancy in multiple sclerosis (dated by TCRdb to about 2019). Regarding the complete study: In women with multiple sclerosis, the researchers looked at how the T cell repertoire shifted as pregnancy progressed.

Regarding this clone: It has no known antigen specificity. Base qualities are not at hand, and no much larger clone is one base apart.

Libraries were constructed by the immunoSEQ multiplex PCR assay. TCRdb retrieved this table from immuneACCESS and kept in-frame rearrangements only. Not all clones are present; in checked studies, unresolved V genes account for under half, and no reason is known for the remainder. A total of more than 50,000 clones appear in this sample, less than 95% of them only once. The top ten clones comprise about 0.5% of the sample. V is pared back by 1 base and J by 4 bases, with 11 bases lying between the germline termini. From cysteine to phenylalanine, the CDR3 is 14 amino acids long. The only DNA kept is the CDR3, 42 bases in frame from the first base. The germline V gene specifies SGHDT as CDR1 and YYEEEE as CDR2.

This chain is built from TRBV5-6 and TRBJ1-1, with no confidently assigned D gene. The sequence was collected from a female donor in good health, enrolled as a control in a pregnancy study. The source material was CD4+ T cells from peripheral blood mononuclear cells, sampled after pregnancy. The nucleotide sequence is TGTGCCAGCAGCTTGTATGGGGAGGGCACTGAAGCTTTCTTT. This codes for CASSLYGEGTEAFF.